This TCR beta chain comes out of a study of PD-1 blockade in mismatch repair-deficient tumors. Study summary: Enrolled about 2013-2017, patients had progressing, pretreated mismatch repair-deficient cancers of 12 to 13 types. Study-level results: Rapid post-treatment expansion, then contraction, generally preceding radiologic response, marked tumor-resident clones.

Trimming took off 5 bases at V and 0 bases at J, with 11 bases between the two ends. The CDR3 covers 15 residues. Germline V gene data show CDR1 as LNHNV and CDR2 as YYDKDF (reference sequence). Mismatch repair deficiency was confirmed in all patients, by PCR or immunohistochemistry. TCR sequencing covered a few patients who responded to pembrolizumab. The data were produced by immunoSEQ multiplex PCR, yet TCRdb's version contains in-frame clones alone and is incomplete. The sample has around 38,000 clones; more than 75% are singletons. Details on this clone: Its antigen is still unknown.

V is TRBV15 and J is TRBJ1-3, with no clear D. The specimen was peripheral blood, collected 4 weeks after starting pembrolizumab. The sequence was collected from an adult with mismatch repair-deficient cancer. The CDR3 nucleotides read TGTGCCACCAGCCCTCCGGCAGGCTCTGGAAACACCATATATTTT. Its translation: CATSPPAGSGNTIYF.